The table lists the clone carrying this T cell receptor beta chain with a few counts. The antigen remains unidentified. This specimen belongs to a study of cytotoxic CD8 clonotypes in ibrutinib-treated CLL. At the level of the study: The sample average was about 270,000 productive templates and 85,000 to 100,000 productive rearrangements.

The CDR3 sequence is 15 residues long. Whole-study findings and limits: Progressing and sustained-remission patients had different sampling times.

Measured with immunoSEQ multiplex PCR; TCRdb has only the in-frame clones, and not every one. The sample lists 190,000 or so clones, over 60% seen once, with 13% in the top ten. The TCR originated in a human donor with chronic lymphocytic leukemia. Specimen: PBMCs, collected after 24 months of ibrutinib treatment. The rearrangement joins TRBV7-5 to TRBJ2-7; the table assigns TRBD2, which was not confirmed against the DNA. TRBV7-5 is flagged as a pseudogene. CDR3: CVRTSRGSGRGEQYF. The DNA for the CDR3 is TGTGTCAGAACATCCCGAGGTAGCGGGAGGGGCGAGCAGTACTTC.